The 20 T cell receptor beta chains below come from one sample, sequenced in a study of blood T cell repertoires in COVID-19. Some clones are missing from TCRdb's copy, which holds only in-frame ones; the method was immunoSEQ multiplex PCR. This table has about 200,000 clones, around 81% appearing once. The sequenced material came from peripheral blood. Source of these receptors: a man aged 60 to 69 with COVID-19, enrolled during active disease.

In DNA form, the CDR3 reads TGTGCCAGTACCCTAGCTGGACAGGGGGCCTTCGGGTCGGGTCAGCCCCAGCATTTT. Translation: CASTLAGQGAFGSGQPQHF. V is TRBV19 and J is TRBJ1-5; 11 nucleotides agree with TRBD1. V shed 7 bases, J shed 6 bases, and the junction held 20 bases outside the gene matches. The germline V gene encodes CDR1 LNHDA and CDR2 SQIVND (reference sequence). CDR3 length equals 19 residues.

The J gene is TRBJ1-1, the V gene TRBV7-9, with D perhaps matching TRBD1 (5 bases). Trimming cost V 3 bases and J 1 base, with 6 bases left between them. This CDR3 region has 13 residues. CDR1 and CDR2 from the germline V gene are SEHNR and FQNEAQ (reference sequence). The chain's CDR3 is CASSLTANTEAFF. CDR3 in DNA: TGTGCCAGCAGCTTGACAGCGAACACTGAAGCTTTCTTT. The full variable domain, completed using reference TRBV7-9 and TRBJ1-1, is DTGVSQNPRHKITKRGQNVTFRCDPISEHNRLYWYRQTLGQGPEFLTYFQNEAQLEKSRLLSDRFSAERPKGSFSTLEIQRTEQGDSAMYLCASSLTANTEAFFGQGTRLTVV.

The V call is TRBV12-3 or TRBV12-4, the J call TRBJ2-1; 7 bases are a match to TRBD1. The CDR3 is made up of 12 amino acids. After removal of 8 bases from V and 5 bases from J, the junction contained 3 bases not matched to a gene. CDR3 in DNA: TGTGCCAGCGAGACAGGGAACAATGAGCAGTTCTTC. It is translated as CASETGNNEQFF.

This rearrangement joins TRBV7-8 to TRBJ1-2, with D possibly being TRBD1 (5 bases). V was shortened by 5 bases and J by 4 bases, with 17 bases between the two germline ends. The germline CDR1 and CDR2 sequences are SGHVS and FQNEAQ. This CDR3 region has 15 residues. The DNA of the CDR3 is TGTGCCAGCAGCCGGAGCGGGACGCCTGGCTATGGCTACACCTTC. Amino acids: CASSRSGTPGYGYTF.

The chain carries TRBV4-2 and TRBJ2-6; D remains ambiguous. The V gene's germline CDR1 is LGHNA and CDR2 YNFKEQ. The CDR3 extends over 17 amino acids. The germline V and J ends were trimmed by 1 base and 0 bases, with 10 bases remaining between them. The CDR3 spells CASSQGQDSSGANVLTF. Written as DNA, the CDR3 is TGTGCCAGCAGCCAAGGGCAGGATAGCTCTGGGGCCAACGTCCTGACTTTC.

This chain connects TRBV7-6 to TRBJ2-7; D is uncertain. The V and J ends lost 1 base and 1 base respectively, with 8 bases between them. Germline V gene sequence: CDR1 SGHVS, CDR2 FNYEAQ. CDR3 size: 14 residues. The CDR3 protein is CASSLVSSSYEQYF. CDR3 sequence (DNA): TGTGCCAGCAGCTTAGTTTCCAGTTCCTACGAGCAGTACTTC.

This clone was seen only once. The chain recombines TRBV27 with TRBJ2-2; TRBD1 matches at 8 bases. Germline loops: CDR1 MNHEY, CDR2 SMNVEV (reference sequence). V dropped 5 bases and J dropped 2; count of bases not matched to a gene: 10. The length of the CDR3 is 17 residues. This CDR3 reads CASSRSPGQANTGELFF. As DNA, the CDR3 is TGTGCCAGCAGTCGAAGTCCGGGACAGGCAAACACCGGGGAGCTGTTTTTT.

This chain joins TRBV28 and TRBJ1-1; possibly TRBD1 for D (6 bases). Germline V lookup: CDR1 MDHEN, CDR2 SYDVKM. V was clipped by 7 bases and J by 0 bases, with 18 bases between them. The CDR3 is made up of 16 amino acids. The DNA for the CDR3 is TGTGCCAGCATCCTAGGCGGGGGCCTTATGAACACTGAAGCTTTCTTT. Amino acid sequence: CASILGGGLMNTEAFF. The variable domain in full, completed from reference TRBV28 and TRBJ1-1, reads DVKVTQSSRYLVKRTGEKVFLECVQDMDHENMFWYRQDPGLGLRLIYFSYDVKMKEKGDIPEGYSVSREKKERFSLILESASTNQTSMYLCASILGGGLMNTEAFFGQGTRLTVV.

This clone was recorded a few times. The chain joins TRBV5-4 to TRBJ1-4; unclear D gene. The germline gives CDR1 SGHNT, CDR2 YYREEE (reference sequence). Trimming removed 3 bases at V and 7 bases at J, with 16 bases between. The CDR3 totals 15 residues. The CDR3 sequence: CASSWLEGSVEKLFF. The CDR3, as DNA: TGTGCCAGCAGCTGGTTGGAGGGCTCGGTTGAAAAACTGTTTTTT.

The V gene is TRBV2, the J gene TRBJ2-3; TRBD2 aligns across 9 bases. The germline V gene has CDR1 SNHLY and CDR2 FYNNEI. The CDR3 has 15 amino acids. V lost 6 bases, J lost 1 base, and 5 bases stayed unmatched. The DNA for the CDR3 is TGTGCCAGCAGGATAGCGGGAGCTGGCACAGATACGCAGTATTTT. This sequence encodes CASRIAGAGTDTQYF.

As concerns this clone: The sample carries other DNA sequences with the same CDR3. The V and J genes are TRBV28 and TRBJ2-7; possible D gene TRBD2, 5 bases. The ends were cut back, 5 bases at V and 3 bases at J, with 8 bases in the middle. The CDR3 is 12 residues long. CDR1 and CDR2 (germline): MDHEN, SYDVKM. CDR3 residues: CASSRGYYEQYF. CDR3 coding DNA: TGTGCCAGCAGTCGAGGGTACTACGAGCAGTACTTC.

The V gene is TRBV21-1, the J gene TRBJ1-2; no check of the table's D call, TRBD1, against the DNA was made. TRBV21-1 is shown as a pseudogene. The CDR3 length is 17 residues. CDR3 sequence (DNA): TGTGCCAGCAGCAAAGGGCCCTCCCGGACAGGAAACTATGGCTACACCTTC. Translated, it gives CASSKGPSRTGNYGYTF.

This sequence joins TRBV7-9 and TRBJ2-1; 7 positions match TRBD2. Germline-derived CDR1 and CDR2 are SEHNR and FQNEAQ (reference sequence). This CDR3 has 13 residues. J was trimmed by 10 bases and V by 11 bases; bases with no gene match: 14. The CDR3 coding sequence is TGTGCCTCCGCCGGGCAGCTCGGGGGGGAGCAGTTCTTC. Its protein product is CASAGQLGGEQFF.

The chain combines TRBV10-1 with TRBJ2-5; tentatively, D is TRBD2 (5 bases). Germline V gives CDR1 WNHNN, CDR2 SYGVQD (reference sequence). With 10 bases removed from V and 5 bases from J, the gap between germline ends came to 17 bases. CDR3 length: 13 amino acids. CDR3 loop: CATSRAGGETQYF. Here the CDR3 DNA reads TGCGCCACCTCTCGGGCCGGCGGGGAGACCCAGTACTTC.

V and J are TRBV7-9 and TRBJ1-1; 12 nucleotides agree with TRBD1. V lost 7 bases and J lost 3; bases outside the gene matches: 12. The germline V gene has CDR1 SEHNR and CDR2 FQNEAQ (reference sequence). This CDR3 contains 17 residues. The CDR3 protein is CASTTPGTGGADTEAFF. The CDR3 DNA reads TGTGCCAGCACCACCCCCGGGACAGGGGGCGCTGACACTGAAGCTTTCTTT.

The V and J genes are TRBV27 and TRBJ2-7, with a tentative D call TRBD1 (6 bases). CDR3 length: 12 amino acids. Germline V gives CDR1 MNHEY, CDR2 SMNVEV (reference sequence). V lost 8 bases to trimming and J lost 4 bases, with 12 bases between them. CDR3 residues: CASGDRLYEQYF. Here the CDR3 DNA reads TGTGCCAGCGGAGACAGGCTTTACGAGCAGTACTTC.

The chain combines TRBV6-5 with TRBJ1-1; D perhaps matches TRBD1 (5 bases). The V gene lost 4 bases and the J gene lost 4 bases, with 13 bases spanning the gap. The CDR3 contains 14 residues. Germline V gene data show CDR1 as MNHEY and CDR2 as SVGAGI. In DNA, the CDR3 is TGTGCCAGCAGTTCGGACAACGTGGGCACTGAAGCTTTCTTT. Translating it yields CASSSDNVGTEAFF.

The chain has TRBV12-5 and TRBJ1-5; 10 positions agree with TRBD1. Looked up from germline, CDR1 is LGHNT and CDR2 is FRNRAP. The CDR3 spans 15 residues. V lost 7 bases, J lost 6 bases, and 9 bases stayed unmatched. CDR3 residues: CASERGQGKIQPQHF. In DNA form, the CDR3 reads TGTGCTAGTGAGAGGGGACAGGGGAAGATTCAGCCCCAGCATTTT. Combining the CDR3 with reference TRBV12-5 and TRBJ1-5 gives the whole variable domain DARVTQTPRHKVTEMGQEVTMRCQPILGHNTVFWYRQTMMQGLELLAYFRNRAPLDDSGMPKDRFSAEMPDATLATLKIQPSEPRDSAVYFCASERGQGKIQPQHFGDGTRLSIL.

Only a few counts were recorded for this clone. This rearrangement joins TRBV2 to TRBJ1-6, with 8 nucleotides matching TRBD1. V trimming: 8 bases; J trimming: 7 bases; junction bases outside the gene matches: 10. Germline V CDR1 and CDR2: SNHLY, FYNNEI. The length of the CDR3 is 15 residues. The CDR3 here is CASRTGPGWNSPLHF. DNA for the CDR3: TGTGCCAGCCGGACAGGGCCCGGCTGGAATTCACCCCTCCACTTT.

This rearrangement joins TRBV11-3 to TRBJ2-1, with 9 positions matching TRBD2. There are 13 residues in the CDR3. CDR1 SGHNT and CDR2 YENEEA come from the germline V gene. Trimming took 1 base from V and 12 from J; bases not matched to a gene: 4. The CDR3 bases are TGTGCCAGCAGCTTAGTGTTAGCGGGAGCGCAGTTCTTC. Its translation is CASSLVLAGAQFF.